This is a list of T cell receptor beta chains from one sample in a study of shared clonotypes between healthy human individuals. This table comes from immunoSEQ multiplex PCR, and its TCRdb copy is limited to in-frame clones, with some not included. The sample holds fewer than 850,000 clones, 90% seen once. The sample consisted of memory CD8+ T cells from PBMCs. The receptors stem from a man younger than 30 in good health. Some clones in this sample may be carry-over from other donors' samples. CDR3s include the opening cysteine and the closing phenylalanine or tryptophan. Fields, in order: CDR3 length, V gene, J gene, clone size, D gene, CDR3 DNA, CDR3 protein. D genes are given only for firm matches. Clone size, where shown, is once, few, many, or a class for clones that have expanded.

cdr3_length: 13; v_call: TRBV6-5; j_call: TRBJ1-1; clone_size: NA; d_call: NA; cdr3_nt: TGTGCCAGCAGTTGGGGGAGGAACACTGAAGCTTTCTTT; cdr3_aa: CASSWGRNTEAFF
cdr3_length: 15; v_call: TRBV9; j_call: TRBJ2-7; clone_size: NA; d_call: TRBD1; cdr3_nt: TGTGCCAGCAGCGTAGCCGGGACAGGGACTTACGAGCAGTACTTC; cdr3_aa: CASSVAGTGTYEQYF
cdr3_length: 15; v_call: TRBV5-6; j_call: TRBJ2-3; clone_size: NA; d_call: TRBD2; cdr3_nt: TGTGCCAGCAGCGAGCTAGCGGAGGACCGGGATACGCAGTATTTT; cdr3_aa: CASSELAEDRDTQYF
cdr3_length: 14; v_call: TRBV4-2; j_call: TRBJ2-7; clone_size: NA; d_call: NA; cdr3_nt: TGTGCCAGCAGCCAAGTAGCGGCGGGGCACGAGCAGTACTTC; cdr3_aa: CASSQVAAGHEQYF
cdr3_length: 17; v_call: TRBV7-2; j_call: TRBJ2-3; clone_size: NA; d_call: NA; cdr3_nt: TGTGCCAGCAGCTTAGTAGGAGGGGGCGTTGGCGCAGATACGCAGTATTTT; cdr3_aa: CASSLVGGGVGADTQYF
cdr3_length: 13; v_call: TRBV13; j_call: TRBJ2-7; clone_size: NA; d_call: NA; cdr3_nt: TGTGCCAGCAGCCCTACTCTTACTGGTGAGCAGTACTTC; cdr3_aa: CASSPTLTGEQYF
cdr3_length: 18; v_call: TRBV6-1; j_call: TRBJ1-2; clone_size: NA; d_call: TRBD1; cdr3_nt: TGTGCCAGCAGTGAACCCCGGACAGGGGACATCGTGATCTATGGCTACACCTTC; cdr3_aa: CASSEPRTGDIVIYGYTF
cdr3_length: 14; v_call: TRBV15; j_call: TRBJ2-1; clone_size: NA; d_call: TRBD1; cdr3_nt: TGTGCCACCAGCGGCCCTTACCGGGACAGGGAGCAGTTCTTC; cdr3_aa: CATSGPYRDREQFF
cdr3_length: 19; v_call: TRBV7-8; j_call: TRBJ2-7; clone_size: NA; d_call: TRBD1; cdr3_nt: TGTGCCAGCAGCTTAGCCGCTCGGCAGGGGGAAAGCGAAACCTACGAGCAGTACTTC; cdr3_aa: CASSLAARQGESETYEQYF
cdr3_length: 18; v_call: TRBV7-6; j_call: TRBJ2-1; clone_size: NA; d_call: NA; cdr3_nt: TGTGCCAGCAGCTTTCGGGGGATGGGGATAGGCTCCTACAATGAGCAGTTCTTC; cdr3_aa: CASSFRGMGIGSYNEQFF
cdr3_length: 15; v_call: TRBV5-1; j_call: TRBJ1-2; clone_size: NA; d_call: NA; cdr3_nt: TGCGCCAGCGGATGGACACTCCCATCGGACTATGGCTACACCTTC; cdr3_aa: CASGWTLPSDYGYTF
cdr3_length: 16; v_call: TRBV21-1; j_call: TRBJ2-7; clone_size: few; d_call: NA; cdr3_nt: TGTGCCAGCCCCCCGAGGGGACTACAGGTTTCCTACGAGCAGTACTTC; cdr3_aa: CASPPRGLQVSYEQYF
cdr3_length: 16; v_call: TRBV5-4; j_call: TRBJ2-1; clone_size: NA; d_call: NA; cdr3_nt: TGTGCCAGCAGCCTCTTCTCAGGGTTATTGAACAATGAGCAGTTCTTC; cdr3_aa: CASSLFSGLLNNEQFF
cdr3_length: 16; v_call: TRBV13; j_call: TRBJ2-5; clone_size: NA; d_call: TRBD2; cdr3_nt: TGTGCCAGCAGCTTAGGGGCTAGCGGGAGAGTAGAGACCCAGTACTTC; cdr3_aa: CASSLGASGRVETQYF
cdr3_length: 14; v_call: TRBV29-1; j_call: TRBJ2-3; clone_size: NA; d_call: TRBD2; cdr3_nt: TGCAGCGTCCGACCCAGCGGGAACACAGATACGCAGTATTTT; cdr3_aa: CSVRPSGNTDTQYF
cdr3_length: 15; v_call: TRBV7-9; j_call: TRBJ2-3; clone_size: NA; d_call: NA; cdr3_nt: TGTGCCAGCAGCCCCGGTCTCTTGGGCACAGATACGCAGTATTTT; cdr3_aa: CASSPGLLGTDTQYF
cdr3_length: 15; v_call: TRBV18; j_call: TRBJ1-2; clone_size: NA; d_call: NA; cdr3_nt: TGTGCCAGCTCACCGGGACCCAAGGACAACTATGGCTACACCTTC; cdr3_aa: CASSPGPKDNYGYTF
cdr3_length: 13; v_call: TRBV7-9; j_call: TRBJ2-2; clone_size: NA; d_call: NA; cdr3_nt: TGTGCCAGCAGCTTTAAGATAGTCGGGGAGCTGTTTTTT; cdr3_aa: CASSFKIVGELFF
cdr3_length: 14; v_call: TRBV13; j_call: TRBJ2-7; clone_size: NA; d_call: TRBD1; cdr3_nt: TGTGCCAGCAGCGATGACAGGGGATCCTACGAGCAGTACTTC; cdr3_aa: CASSDDRGSYEQYF
cdr3_length: 14; v_call: TRBV11-2; j_call: TRBJ2-1; clone_size: NA; d_call: NA; cdr3_nt: TGTGCCAGCAGCTTCCAGGGAACCTACAATGAGCAGTTCTTC; cdr3_aa: CASSFQGTYNEQFF
cdr3_length: 16; v_call: TRBV7-8; j_call: TRBJ1-2; clone_size: NA; d_call: TRBD1; cdr3_nt: TGTGCCAGCAGCTTACTACCGGGACAGGGGATCTATGGCTACACCTTC; cdr3_aa: CASSLLPGQGIYGYTF
cdr3_length: 16; v_call: TRBV27; j_call: TRBJ2-7; clone_size: NA; d_call: NA; cdr3_nt: TGTGCCAGCGCCCAGAGTTGGACAGCAATTCCCTACGAGCAGTACTTC; cdr3_aa: CASAQSWTAIPYEQYF
cdr3_length: 12; v_call: TRBV27; j_call: TRBJ2-2; clone_size: NA; d_call: NA; cdr3_nt: TGTGCCAGCAGTCCCCGGGGGGGGGAGCTGTTTTTT; cdr3_aa: CASSPRGGELFF
cdr3_length: 15; v_call: TRBV13; j_call: TRBJ1-4; clone_size: NA; d_call: NA; cdr3_nt: TGTGCCAGCAGCCGACGGGACGGAACTAATGAAAAACTGTTTTTT; cdr3_aa: CASSRRDGTNEKLFF
cdr3_length: 13; v_call: TRBV18; j_call: TRBJ2-2; clone_size: NA; d_call: NA; cdr3_nt: TGTGCCAGCCCCGACAGAGCCGCCGGGGAGCTGTTTTTT; cdr3_aa: CASPDRAAGELFF
cdr3_length: 16; v_call: TRBV7-9; j_call: TRBJ2-2; clone_size: NA; d_call: TRBD2; cdr3_nt: TGTGCCAGCAGCTTAAGCGGGAGGGTGAACACCGGGGAGCTGTTTTTT; cdr3_aa: CASSLSGRVNTGELFF
cdr3_length: 14; v_call: TRBV28; j_call: TRBJ2-5; clone_size: NA; d_call: NA; cdr3_nt: TGTGCCAGCAGTTTAGCAGGTTTAAGGGAGACCCAGTACTTC; cdr3_aa: CASSLAGLRETQYF
cdr3_length: 14; v_call: TRBV25-1; j_call: TRBJ1-4; clone_size: NA; d_call: NA; cdr3_nt: TGTGCCAGCAGTGAATCTAGCAGAGATGAAAAACTGTTTTTT; cdr3_aa: CASSESSRDEKLFF
cdr3_length: 16; v_call: TRBV7-9; j_call: TRBJ2-3; clone_size: NA; d_call: TRBD2; cdr3_nt: TGTGCCAGCAGCTTAGATCCTAGCGGGAGTCATCGGAATAAGTATTTT; cdr3_aa: CASSLDPSGSHRNKYF
cdr3_length: 19; v_call: TRBV5-6; j_call: TRBJ2-3; clone_size: NA; d_call: NA; cdr3_nt: TGTGCCAGCAGTCTTCAATGGTCGAAGGAAGTCCAGAGCACAGATACGCAGTATTTT; cdr3_aa: CASSLQWSKEVQSTDTQYF
cdr3_length: 16; v_call: TRBV7-6; j_call: TRBJ2-2; clone_size: NA; d_call: TRBD2; cdr3_nt: TGTGCCAGCAGCCCCGGGACTAGCGGGGGAACCGGGGAGCTGTTTTTT; cdr3_aa: CASSPGTSGGTGELFF
cdr3_length: 14; v_call: TRBV5-6; j_call: TRBJ2-1; clone_size: NA; d_call: NA; cdr3_nt: TGTGCCAGCAGCTTATATCACCTTATCAATGAGCAGTTCTTC; cdr3_aa: CASSLYHLINEQFF
cdr3_length: 16; v_call: TRBV14; j_call: TRBJ2-5; clone_size: many; d_call: TRBD2; cdr3_nt: TGTGCCAGCAGCCATTGGACTAGCGGGAGCCAAGAGACCCAGTACTTC; cdr3_aa: CASSHWTSGSQETQYF
cdr3_length: 17; v_call: TRBV5-7; j_call: TRBJ1-5; clone_size: NA; d_call: NA; cdr3_nt: TGTGCCAGCAGCTTGGGGTTAGCAGTCTTGGGTAATCAGCCCCAGCATTTT; cdr3_aa: CASSLGLAVLGNQPQHF
cdr3_length: 16; v_call: TRBV19; j_call: TRBJ2-3; clone_size: NA; d_call: NA; cdr3_nt: TGTGCCAGTAGTATGGGGCCGGGACTTCCCCCAGATACGCAGTATTTT; cdr3_aa: CASSMGPGLPPDTQYF
cdr3_length: 15; v_call: TRBV7-3; j_call: TRBJ2-1; clone_size: NA; d_call: TRBD2; cdr3_nt: TGTGCCAGCAGCCCGACTAGCGGGAGGGCCTTTGAGCAGTTCTTC; cdr3_aa: CASSPTSGRAFEQFF
cdr3_length: 16; v_call: TRBV27; j_call: TRBJ2-1; clone_size: NA; d_call: TRBD2; cdr3_nt: TGTGCCAGCAGTTTATCTGCGGGAGAGAGGTATAATGAGCAGTTCTTC; cdr3_aa: CASSLSAGERYNEQFF
cdr3_length: 15; v_call: TRBV5-4; j_call: TRBJ2-2; clone_size: NA; d_call: TRBD2; cdr3_nt: TGTGCCAGCAGCTTTCCGGGACTAGCCTCCGGGGAGCTGTTTTTT; cdr3_aa: CASSFPGLASGELFF
cdr3_length: 16; v_call: TRBV30; j_call: TRBJ2-7; clone_size: NA; d_call: NA; cdr3_nt: TGTGCCTGGACTGCCACAAGCGGGACAGCGGCGATGGAGCAGTACTTC; cdr3_aa: CAWTATSGTAAMEQYF
cdr3_length: 12; v_call: TRBV27; j_call: TRBJ2-3; clone_size: once; d_call: NA; cdr3_nt: TGTGCCAGCACCTCCAGGGAAGATACGCAGTATTTT; cdr3_aa: CASTSREDTQYF
cdr3_length: 12; v_call: TRBV5-6; j_call: TRBJ1-2; clone_size: NA; d_call: NA; cdr3_nt: TGTGCCAGCAGCTTGCGGGGAAATGGCTACACCTTC; cdr3_aa: CASSLRGNGYTF
cdr3_length: 15; v_call: TRBV28; j_call: TRBJ2-5; clone_size: NA; d_call: TRBD2; cdr3_nt: TGTGCCAGCAGGCCGAGGCGGGAGGGCCACGAGACCCAGTACTTC; cdr3_aa: CASRPRREGHETQYF
cdr3_length: 12; v_call: TRBV27; j_call: TRBJ2-1; clone_size: NA; d_call: NA; cdr3_nt: TGTGCCAGCAGCCTATTTCCCAATGAGCAGTTCTTC; cdr3_aa: CASSLFPNEQFF
cdr3_length: 14; v_call: TRBV28; j_call: TRBJ1-4; clone_size: NA; d_call: NA; cdr3_nt: TGTGCCAGCAATCCCCTTGAGGGTAATGAAAAACTGTTTTTT; cdr3_aa: CASNPLEGNEKLFF
cdr3_length: 12; v_call: TRBV5-1; j_call: TRBJ2-3; clone_size: NA; d_call: NA; cdr3_nt: TGCGCCAGCAAAGGGATCACAGATACGCAGTATTTT; cdr3_aa: CASKGITDTQYF
cdr3_length: 15; v_call: TRBV5-5; j_call: TRBJ2-7; clone_size: NA; d_call: NA; cdr3_nt: TGTGCCAGCAGCTTGTCACCTCGGAGGGCCTACGAGCAGTACTTC; cdr3_aa: CASSLSPRRAYEQYF
cdr3_length: 15; v_call: TRBV4-3; j_call: TRBJ1-5; clone_size: NA; d_call: TRBD1; cdr3_nt: TGCGCCAGCAGCCTGGACAGGGCCCGCAATCAGCCCCAGCATTTT; cdr3_aa: CASSLDRARNQPQHF
cdr3_length: 17; v_call: TRBV9; j_call: TRBJ2-1; clone_size: once; d_call: NA; cdr3_nt: TGTGCCAGCAGCGTAGGTAGGAGAGAGAGCTCCTACAATGAGCAGTTCTTC; cdr3_aa: CASSVGRRESSYNEQFF
cdr3_length: 14; v_call: TRBV28; j_call: TRBJ2-7; clone_size: NA; d_call: NA; cdr3_nt: TGTGCCAGCAGCAGCAGACACTTTCAGTACGAGCAGTACTTC; cdr3_aa: CASSSRHFQYEQYF
cdr3_length: 14; v_call: TRBV7-9; j_call: TRBJ1-4; clone_size: NA; d_call: NA; cdr3_nt: TGTGCCAGCAGCCCCGCCTTGACCAATGAAAAACTGTTTTTT; cdr3_aa: CASSPALTNEKLFF